The present T cell receptor (beta chain) was sequenced within a study of regulatory T cells in long-lasting Graves disease. Study-level points and caveats: TRBV28, TRBJ1-2 and TRBJ2-5 emerged as the favored segments in persistent disease.

The time point here: newly diagnosed GD, antithyroid drugs for less than 3 months. The TCR library was made from RNA extracted from PBMCs. This clonotype was seen many times. Its antigen remains unidentified. Combining iRepertoire HTBI primers with Arm-PCR of CDR3 regions, the authors built TCR beta libraries. MiXCR, run by TCRdb on the multiplex PCR reads, gives a single entry per CDR3 protein. This sample has more than 300,000 distinct CDR3 sequences; 12% occur once, and the top ten carry approximately 17%. Germline V CDR1 and CDR2: MNHEY, SMNVEV (reference sequence). The CDR3 contains 16 residues. V lost 0 bases to trimming and J lost 8 bases, with 19 bases between them. These same records also appear under a second study, on T cells in Graves' hyperthyroidism and ophthalmopathy. This second report adds: The blood repertoire included most of the expanded thyroid clonotypes above 0.001.

This receptor was taken from a woman between 18 and 29 years old with Graves disease. Sequencing was performed on peripheral blood mononuclear cells (PBMCs), taken at new diagnosis, from a patient treated with antithyroid drugs. The V gene is TRBV27, the J gene TRBJ1-2; D is perhaps TRBD1 (6 bases). CDR3 residues: CASSLSLGQGKGGYTF. CDR3 DNA: TGTGCCAGCAGTTTATCATTAGGGCAGGGGAAGGGCGGCTACACCTTC.